This is a list of T cell receptor beta chains from one sample in a study of blood T cell repertoires in COVID-19. Assay: immunoSEQ multiplex PCR; the TCRdb copy retains only in-frame clones and omits some. The sample carries just over 75,000 clones, about 83% recorded once. Sequencing input: peripheral blood. These receptor sequences come from a woman older than 75 with active or convalescent COVID-19. The CDR3 runs from the conserved cysteine through the conserved F or W.

v_gene: TRBV6-2/TRBV6-3
CDR3aa: CASSYPTRQARGQPQHF

v_gene: TRBV3-1/TRBV3-2
CDR3aa: CASSFNRGQSGNTIYF

v_gene: TRBV18
CDR3aa: CASSPKASGSHWEQYF

v_gene: TRBV27
CDR3aa: CASSRINEKLFF

v_gene: TRBV9
CDR3aa: CASSVGNSGGADNEQFF

v_gene: TRBV5-1
CDR3aa: CASSLAGGPGNEQFF

v_gene: TRBV7-7
CDR3aa: CASSPGTSGNDEQYF

v_gene: TRBV12-3/TRBV12-4
CDR3aa: CASSLGLSYEQYF

v_gene: TRBV7-9
CDR3aa: CASGGATTWTARANYGYTF

v_gene: TRBV5-8
CDR3aa: CASSPYSTTYEQYF

v_gene: TRBV18
CDR3aa: CASSPTWTGAGNEQYF

v_gene: TRBV3-1/TRBV3-2
CDR3aa: CASSRQGGPHEQYF

v_gene: TRBV7-2
CDR3aa: CASSLEASGVMAKNIQYF

v_gene: TRBV4-3
CDR3aa: CASSQDRTSEETQYF

v_gene: TRBV6-5
CDR3aa: CASRDSSYEQYF

v_gene: TRBV30
CDR3aa: CAWKGYQETQYF

v_gene: TRBV10-3
CDR3aa: CAINRLMNTEAFF

v_gene: TRBV29-1
CDR3aa: CSVRQGAGETQYF

v_gene: TRBV2
CDR3aa: CASSGGQGSYYEQYF

v_gene: TRBV30
CDR3aa: CAWRGGTATNEKLFF

v_gene: TRBV5-4
CDR3aa: CASSRSKTGMADTIYF

v_gene: TRBV15
CDR3aa: CATSRTRVAPYNEQFF

v_gene: TRBV7-2
CDR3aa: CASSVRSNQPQHF

v_gene: TRBV4-3
CDR3aa: CASSQALSSGNTIYF

v_gene: TRBV28
CDR3aa: CASVQGGLYEQYF

v_gene: TRBV19
CDR3aa: CACSFVQGAVQPQHF

v_gene: TRBV7-9
CDR3aa: CASSSDRLTYEQYF

v_gene: TRBV7-6
CDR3aa: CASSTRTQGAKGTDTQYF

v_gene: TRBV6-2/TRBV6-3
CDR3aa: CASSYGQGTDTQYF

v_gene: TRBV6-5
CDR3aa: CASRGLVQGADTQYF

v_gene: TRBV6-2/TRBV6-3
CDR3aa: CASSYSVAIDTQYF

v_gene: TRBV27
CDR3aa: CASSPQQGSSEQYF

v_gene: TRBV20-1
CDR3aa: CSASLGQIHNEQFF

v_gene: TRBV5-1
CDR3aa: CASSLDSVYEQYF

v_gene: TRBV5-1
CDR3aa: CASSLLATAGVKNEQFF

v_gene: TRBV2
CDR3aa: CASTEAGPGTQYF

v_gene: TRBV9
CDR3aa: CASSVAQDTQYF